These T cell receptor beta chains were read from a single sample in a study of OX40 agonist ivuxolimab in advanced cancers. Profiling relied on immunoSEQ multiplex PCR, and the TCRdb table lists in-frame clones only, not all of them. The repertoire has fewer than 80,000 clones, roughly 84% of them found once; the top ten carry around 1.1%. Sequenced here: CD4+ or CD8+ T cells sorted from blood, sampled in a trial of the OX40 agonist ivuxolimab. The origin of the receptors is an adult with an advanced solid tumor such as melanoma, head and neck, liver or kidney cancer. Each CDR3 is given with its conserved first and last residue. The D gene is left open where the match is weak. Part of the rows lack a size; the others show once, few, many or a class for expanded clones.

cdr3_aa cdr3_nt d_call v_call clone_size j_call
CSANRETEAFF TGCAGTGCTAATCGGGAAACTGAAGCTTTCTTT NA TRBV20-1 NA TRBJ1-1
CASSYRGAMGNTEAFF TGTGCCAGCAGTTACAGGGGGGCAATGGGGAACACTGAAGCTTTCTTT NA TRBV6-6 NA TRBJ1-1
CASSTQTNTEAFF TGTGCCAGCAGCACCCAAACGAACACTGAAGCTTTCTTT NA TRBV7-2 NA TRBJ1-1
CASSLIRQDKLFF TGTGCCAGCAGCTTAATTAGACAGGACAAACTGTTTTTT NA TRBV7-8 NA TRBJ1-4
CASSPSSGTGLSYEQYF TGTGCCAGCTCGCCCTCCTCCGGGACAGGGCTCTCCTACGAGCAGTACTTC TRBD1 TRBV18 NA TRBJ2-7
CSAMGVETQYF TGCAGTGCTATGGGGGTAGAGACCCAGTACTTC NA TRBV20-1 NA TRBJ2-5
CASTQALGGSNQPQHF TGTGCCAGCACCCAAGCTCTGGGGGGAAGCAATCAGCCCCAGCATTTT NA TRBV2 NA TRBJ1-5
CASSLRTAVEGGYTF TGTGCCAGCAGCTTAAGGACAGCCGTCGAGGGTGGCTACACCTTC NA TRBV7-2 NA TRBJ1-2
CASSPTSGNPNTEAFF TGTGCCAGCAGTCCGACGTCAGGGAATCCGAACACTGAAGCTTTCTTT NA TRBV6-4 once TRBJ1-1
CASSLTQGSGNTIYF TGTGCCAGCAGCTTGACACAGGGGTCTGGAAACACCATATATTTT TRBD1 TRBV5-6 NA TRBJ1-3
CASSYLENTEAFF TGTGCCAGCAGCTACCTAGAGAACACTGAAGCTTTCTTT NA TRBV7-8 NA TRBJ1-1
CASSLSALSYEQYF TGCGCCAGCAGCCTTAGCGCCCTCTCCTACGAGCAGTACTTC NA TRBV4-3 NA TRBJ2-7
CASSLQGAQVAFF TGTGCCAGCAGCTTACAGGGCGCGCAGGTGGCTTTCTTT NA TRBV7-2 NA TRBJ1-1
CASSDSSRGSPLHF TGTGCCAGCAGTGACTCGTCCCGAGGTTCACCCCTCCACTTT NA TRBV6-4 NA TRBJ1-6
CASSPHLTVSNYGYTF TGTGCCAGCAGTCCCCACCTCACCGTCTCTAACTATGGCTACACCTTC NA TRBV6-4 few TRBJ1-2
CASSRVSAGNTIYF TGTGCCAGCAGCCGCGTGTCGGCTGGAAACACCATATATTTT NA TRBV7-8 NA TRBJ1-3
CASSPDAGAHAYTF TGTGCCAGCTCACCAGATGCGGGGGCCCATGCCTACACCTTC NA TRBV18 NA TRBJ1-2
CASSPQDRATRAFF TGTGCCAGCAGCCCTCAGGACAGGGCCACGAGGGCTTTCTTT TRBD1 TRBV7-8 few TRBJ1-1
CASNRDSYTGELFF TGTGCCAGCAATCGGGACAGTTACACCGGGGAGCTGTTTTTT TRBD1 TRBV6-1 NA TRBJ2-2
CASSPQYGELFF TGTGCCAGCAGCCCCCAATACGGGGAGCTGTTTTTT NA TRBV14 few TRBJ2-2
CASSLGGDREGDEQFF TGTGCCAGCAGCTTAGGAGGGGACAGGGAGGGTGATGAGCAGTTCTTC TRBD1 TRBV11-3 once TRBJ2-1
CASSPGGGRGYTF TGTGCCAGCAGCCCGGGAGGGGGTCGAGGCTACACCTTC NA TRBV6-5 NA TRBJ1-2
CASSPYRDNLETQYF TGTGCCAGCAGCCCCTATCGGGACAACCTAGAGACCCAGTACTTC NA TRBV5-4 few TRBJ2-5
CASSFTGGNEKLFF TGTGCCAGCAGCTTCACAGGGGGTAATGAAAAACTGTTTTTT TRBD1 TRBV11-2 NA TRBJ1-4
CASRPQGEREKLFF TGTGCCAGCAGACCCCAGGGGGAGAGAGAAAAACTGTTTTTT TRBD1 TRBV6-1 once TRBJ1-4
CASSQGQAVDTEAFF TGTGCCAGCTCACAGGGACAGGCCGTAGACACTGAAGCTTTCTTT TRBD1 TRBV18 NA TRBJ1-1
CASRLAGGAYNEQFF TGTGCCAGCAGACTAGCGGGGGGCGCCTACAATGAGCAGTTCTTC TRBD2 TRBV28 NA TRBJ2-1
CSASRRSEQYF TGCAGTGCTAGCCGACGGAGCGAGCAGTACTTC NA TRBV20-1 NA TRBJ2-7
CASSLLRETPLHF TGTGCCAGCAGTTTATTAAGAGAAACACCCCTCCACTTT NA TRBV28 many TRBJ1-6
CASSPDGGGYGYTF TGCGCCAGCAGCCCAGACGGGGGCGGCTATGGCTACACCTTC NA TRBV5-1 NA TRBJ1-2
CASSIQGALEGGTQYF TGTGCCAGCAGCATACAGGGAGCCCTAGAGGGGGGTACGCAGTATTTT NA TRBV7-2 NA TRBJ2-3
CASSESRQAQATNEKLFF TGCGCCAGCAGTGAGTCGAGACAGGCGCAAGCAACTAATGAAAAACTGTTTTTT NA TRBV10-2 NA TRBJ1-4
CASTSRGTGELFF TGTGCCAGCACCAGTAGGGGCACCGGGGAGCTGTTTTTT NA TRBV6-5 NA TRBJ2-2
CASSLLEPAYEQYF TGCGCCAGCAGCTTGCTGGAACCAGCCTACGAGCAGTACTTC NA TRBV5-1 NA TRBJ2-7
CASSSRPGTGELFF TGTGCCAGCAGCTCCCGTCCGGGCACCGGGGAGCTGTTTTTT NA TRBV7-2 NA TRBJ2-2
CASSPRTSETQYF TGTGCCAGCAGCCCTCGAACAAGTGAGACCCAGTACTTC NA TRBV11-2 once TRBJ2-5
CASSSFTGYLNTIYF TGTGCCAGCAGCTCTTTTACAGGCTACCTAAACACCATATATTTT NA TRBV5-6 NA TRBJ1-3
CASSLLRGGTDTQYF TGTGCCAGCAGCTTACTACGGGGGGGCACAGATACGCAGTATTTT TRBD2 TRBV7-2 NA TRBJ2-3
CASSWDSAGYTF TGCGCCAGCAGCTGGGACAGTGCGGGCTACACCTTC TRBD1 TRBV5-1 NA TRBJ1-2
CASSRARSATNEKLFF TGTGCCAGCAGCCGGGCTAGGAGCGCAACTAATGAAAAACTGTTTTTT NA TRBV9 NA TRBJ1-4
CASSTATNTEAFF TGTGCCAGTAGTACAGCCACGAACACTGAAGCTTTCTTT NA TRBV19 NA TRBJ1-1
CASSYGFRSYNEQFF TGTGCCAGCAGTTATGGGTTTAGGTCCTACAATGAGCAGTTCTTC NA TRBV6-5 NA TRBJ2-1
CASSPSSGTGGNYGYTF TGTGCCAGCTCACCATCTTCCGGGACAGGGGGTAACTATGGCTACACCTTC TRBD1 TRBV18 NA TRBJ1-2
CASNLQGPPGPQHF TGTGCCAGCAACCTCCAGGGGCCTCCGGGTCCCCAGCATTTT NA TRBV2 NA TRBJ1-5
CASSSRARGGELFF TGTGCCAGCAGCTCCCGGGCGCGAGGCGGGGAGCTGTTTTTT NA TRBV7-9 NA TRBJ2-2
CASSLTGYQPQHF TGTGCCAGCAGCTTAACAGGGTATCAGCCCCAGCATTTT NA TRBV7-2 NA TRBJ1-5
CASRRRRFGTQYF TGTGCCAGCAGGAGGAGGAGGTTCGGGACCCAGTACTTC NA TRBV6-5 NA TRBJ2-5
CASSPRDRGPEKLFF TGTGCCAGCAGCCCCAGGGACAGGGGGCCTGAAAAACTGTTTTTT TRBD1 TRBV7-2 NA TRBJ1-4
CASSPTGSRNEQFF TGTGCCAGCAGCCCGACAGGATCACGAAATGAGCAGTTCTTC NA TRBV7-6 NA TRBJ2-1
CASSPGAGRVYGYTF TGTGCCAGCTCACCAGGGGCAGGGAGAGTATATGGCTACACCTTC NA TRBV18 NA TRBJ1-2
CAGSRGRGGLTQYF TGTGCCGGCAGCCGAGGGCGGGGGGGCCTTACGCAGTATTTT TRBD2 TRBV11-2 NA TRBJ2-3
CASSPRGEETQYF TGCGCCAGCAGCCCGAGGGGTGAAGAGACCCAGTACTTC NA TRBV4-3 NA TRBJ2-5
CASSLAPGNFYEQYF TGTGCCAGCAGCTTGGCCCCGGGGAATTTCTACGAGCAGTACTTC NA TRBV5-8 NA TRBJ2-7
CASSGGGAGNYGYTF TGTGCCAGCTCCGGGGGGGGCGCAGGAAACTATGGCTACACCTTC NA TRBV18 NA TRBJ1-2
CASRSTGRTIQYF TGTGCCAGCAGATCGACGGGACGGACCATTCAGTACTTC NA TRBV6-5 NA TRBJ2-4
CASSQDVERPNQPQHF TGCGCCAGCAGCCAAGACGTCGAGCGTCCCAATCAGCCCCAGCATTTT NA TRBV4-3 NA TRBJ1-5
CASSLGVGTGELFF TGCGCCAGCAGCTTGGGAGTCGGCACCGGGGAGCTGTTTTTT NA TRBV5-1 NA TRBJ2-2